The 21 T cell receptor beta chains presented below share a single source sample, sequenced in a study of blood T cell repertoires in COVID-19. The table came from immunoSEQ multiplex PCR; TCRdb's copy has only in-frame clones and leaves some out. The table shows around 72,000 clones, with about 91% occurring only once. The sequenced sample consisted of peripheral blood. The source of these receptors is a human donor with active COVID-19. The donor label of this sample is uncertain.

CDR3 in DNA: TGCAGCGTTGAAGATCCCAGGGCTAGCGGGGGGCGTACCGGGGAGCTGTTTTTT. Translating it yields CSVEDPRASGGRTGELFF. This chain links TRBV29-1 with TRBJ2-2; TRBD2 matches at 11 bases. V shed 0 bases, J shed 5 bases, and the junction held 11 bases outside the gene matches. Germline CDR1 and CDR2: SQVTM and ANQGSEA. This CDR3 contains 18 residues.

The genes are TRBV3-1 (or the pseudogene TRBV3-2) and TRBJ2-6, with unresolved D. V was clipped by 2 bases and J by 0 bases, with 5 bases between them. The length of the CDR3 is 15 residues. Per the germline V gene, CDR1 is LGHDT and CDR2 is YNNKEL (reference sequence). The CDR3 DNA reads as TGTGCCAGCAGCCAAATAGCCTCTGGGGCCAACGTCCTGACTTTC. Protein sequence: CASSQIASGANVLTF.

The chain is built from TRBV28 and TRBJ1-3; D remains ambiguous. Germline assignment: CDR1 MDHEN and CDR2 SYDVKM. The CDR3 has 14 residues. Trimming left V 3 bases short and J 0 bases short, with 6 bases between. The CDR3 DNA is TGTGCCAGCAGTTTGCACAGCTCTGGAAACACCATATATTTT. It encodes CASSLHSSGNTIYF.

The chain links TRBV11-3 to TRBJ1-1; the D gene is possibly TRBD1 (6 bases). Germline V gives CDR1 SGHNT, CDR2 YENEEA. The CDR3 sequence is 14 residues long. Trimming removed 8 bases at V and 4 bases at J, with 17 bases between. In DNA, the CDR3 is TGTGCCAGCCAAGAAGGGGGAGGGACCACTGAAGCTTTCTTT. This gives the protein CASQEGGGTTEAFF.

CDR3: CASSDRIETQYF. DNA of the CDR3: TGTGCCAGCAGCGACAGGATAGAGACCCAGTACTTC. The chain employs TRBV7-9 and TRBJ2-5; D is perhaps TRBD1 (6 bases). CDR3 length: 12 amino acids. V dropped 5 bases and J dropped 4 bases, with 8 bases sitting between them. Germline V gives CDR1 SEHNR, CDR2 FQNEAQ (reference sequence).

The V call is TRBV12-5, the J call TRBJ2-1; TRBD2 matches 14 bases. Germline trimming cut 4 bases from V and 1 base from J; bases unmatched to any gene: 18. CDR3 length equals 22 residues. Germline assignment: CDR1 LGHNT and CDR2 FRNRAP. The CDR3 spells CASGWTTAGTSGSPASYNEQFF. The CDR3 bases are TGTGCTAGTGGTTGGACCACCGCCGGGACTAGCGGGAGTCCTGCGTCCTACAATGAGCAGTTCTTC. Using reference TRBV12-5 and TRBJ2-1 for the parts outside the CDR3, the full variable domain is DARVTQTPRHKVTEMGQEVTMRCQPILGHNTVFWYRQTMMQGLELLAYFRNRAPLDDSGMPKDRFSAEMPDATLATLKIQPSEPRDSAVYFCASGWTTAGTSGSPASYNEQFFGPGTRLTVL.

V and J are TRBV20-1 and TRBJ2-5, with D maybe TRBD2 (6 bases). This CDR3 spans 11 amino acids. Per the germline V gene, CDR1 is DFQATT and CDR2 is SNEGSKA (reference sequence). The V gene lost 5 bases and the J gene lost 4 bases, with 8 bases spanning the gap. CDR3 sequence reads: CSAGAGETQYF. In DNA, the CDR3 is TGCAGTGCTGGAGCGGGAGAGACCCAGTACTTC.

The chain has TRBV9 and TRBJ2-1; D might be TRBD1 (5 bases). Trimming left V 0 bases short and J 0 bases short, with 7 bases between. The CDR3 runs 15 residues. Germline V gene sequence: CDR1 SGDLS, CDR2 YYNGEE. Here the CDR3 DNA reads TGTGCCAGCAGCGTAGGGGGCGGCTCCTACAATGAGCAGTTCTTC. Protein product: CASSVGGGSYNEQFF.

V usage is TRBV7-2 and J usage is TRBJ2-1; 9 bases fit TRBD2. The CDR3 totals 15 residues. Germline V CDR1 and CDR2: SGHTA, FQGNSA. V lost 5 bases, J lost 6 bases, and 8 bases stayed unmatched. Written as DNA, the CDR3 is TGTGCCAGCAGCCCTAGCGGGAAATCGGGCAATGAGCAGTTCTTC. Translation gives CASSPSGKSGNEQFF.

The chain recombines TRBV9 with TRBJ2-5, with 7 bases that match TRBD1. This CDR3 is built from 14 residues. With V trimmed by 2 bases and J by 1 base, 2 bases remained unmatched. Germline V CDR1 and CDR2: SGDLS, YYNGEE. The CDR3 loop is CASSVTGSQETQYF. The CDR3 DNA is TGTGCCAGCAGCGTGACAGGGTCCCAAGAGACCCAGTACTTC. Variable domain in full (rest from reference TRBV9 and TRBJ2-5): DSGVTQTPKHLITATGQRVTLRCSPRSGDLSVYWYQQSLDQGLQFLIQYYNGEERAKGNILERFSAQQFPDLHSELNLSSLELGDSALYFCASSVTGSQETQYFGPGTRLLVL.

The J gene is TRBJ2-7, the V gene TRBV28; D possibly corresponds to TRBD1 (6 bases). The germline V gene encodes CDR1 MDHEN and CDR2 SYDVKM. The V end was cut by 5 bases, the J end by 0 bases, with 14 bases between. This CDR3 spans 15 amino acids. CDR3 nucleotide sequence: TGTGCCAGCAGTCCCCTCGACAGGAGCTCCTACGAGCAGTACTTC. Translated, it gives CASSPLDRSSYEQYF.

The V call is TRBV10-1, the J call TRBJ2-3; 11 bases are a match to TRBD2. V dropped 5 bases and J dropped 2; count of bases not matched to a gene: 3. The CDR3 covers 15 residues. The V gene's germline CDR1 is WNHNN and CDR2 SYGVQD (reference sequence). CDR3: CASSKTSGNTDTQYF. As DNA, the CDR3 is TGCGCCAGCAGTAAGACTAGCGGGAACACAGATACGCAGTATTTT.

The CDR3 protein is CASSYQGDQPQHF. CDR3 in DNA: TGTGCCAGTAGCTACCAGGGGGATCAGCCCCAGCATTTT. The chain has TRBV19 and TRBJ1-5, with 7 bases lining up with TRBD1. The CDR3 spans 13 residues. Germline V gene sequence: CDR1 LNHDA, CDR2 SQIVND (reference sequence). The V segment lost 6 bases and the J segment 5 bases; nucleotides outside the gene matches: 4.

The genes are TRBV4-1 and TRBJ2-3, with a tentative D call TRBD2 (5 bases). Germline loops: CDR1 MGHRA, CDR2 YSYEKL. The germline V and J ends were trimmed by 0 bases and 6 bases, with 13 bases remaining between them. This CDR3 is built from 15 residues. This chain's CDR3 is CASSQEAAVGDTQYF. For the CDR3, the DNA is TGCGCCAGCAGCCAAGAAGCGGCAGTAGGGGATACGCAGTATTTT.

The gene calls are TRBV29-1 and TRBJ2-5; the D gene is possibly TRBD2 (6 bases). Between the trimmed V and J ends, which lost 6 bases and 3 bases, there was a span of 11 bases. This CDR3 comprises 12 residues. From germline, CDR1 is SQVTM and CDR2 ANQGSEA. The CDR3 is CSVAGSKETQYF. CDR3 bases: TGCAGCGTCGCGGGAAGCAAAGAGACCCAGTACTTC.

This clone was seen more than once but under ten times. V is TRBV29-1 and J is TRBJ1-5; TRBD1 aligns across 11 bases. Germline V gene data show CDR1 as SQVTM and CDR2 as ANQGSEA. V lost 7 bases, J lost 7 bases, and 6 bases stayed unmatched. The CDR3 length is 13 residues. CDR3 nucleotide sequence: TGCAGCGCCAAGGGACAGGGGGTGCAGCCCCAGCATTTT. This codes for CSAKGQGVQPQHF.

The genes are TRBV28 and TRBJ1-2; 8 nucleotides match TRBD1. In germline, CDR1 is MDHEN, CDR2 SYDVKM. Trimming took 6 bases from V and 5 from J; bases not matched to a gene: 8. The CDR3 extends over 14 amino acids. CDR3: CASSTGQGVYGYTF. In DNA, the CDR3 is TGTGCCAGCAGCACTGGACAGGGAGTTTATGGCTACACCTTC.

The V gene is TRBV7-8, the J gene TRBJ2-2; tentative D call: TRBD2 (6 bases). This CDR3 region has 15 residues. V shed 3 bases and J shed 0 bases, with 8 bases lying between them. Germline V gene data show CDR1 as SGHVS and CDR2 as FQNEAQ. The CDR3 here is CASSLTSPNTGELFF. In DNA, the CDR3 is TGTGCCAGCAGCTTGACTAGTCCGAACACCGGGGAGCTGTTTTTT.

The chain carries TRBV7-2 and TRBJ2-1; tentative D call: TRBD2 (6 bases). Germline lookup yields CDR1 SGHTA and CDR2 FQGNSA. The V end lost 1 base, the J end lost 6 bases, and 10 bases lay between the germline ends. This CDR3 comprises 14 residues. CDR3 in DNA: TGTGCCAGCAGCTTAGTATCCGGGGGCAATGAGCAGTTCTTC. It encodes CASSLVSGGNEQFF.

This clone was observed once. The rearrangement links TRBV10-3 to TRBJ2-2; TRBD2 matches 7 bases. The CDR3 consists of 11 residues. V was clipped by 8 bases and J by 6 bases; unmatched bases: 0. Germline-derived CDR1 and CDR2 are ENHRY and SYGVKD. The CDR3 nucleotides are TGTGCCATCGGGGGGGCCGGGGAGCTGTTTTTT. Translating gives CAIGGAGELFF.

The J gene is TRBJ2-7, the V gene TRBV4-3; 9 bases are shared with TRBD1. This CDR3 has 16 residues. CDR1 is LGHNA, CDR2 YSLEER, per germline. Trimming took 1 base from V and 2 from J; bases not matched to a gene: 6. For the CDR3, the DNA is TGCGCCAGCAGCCAAGGTAGAGGGACAGGGCCCTACGAGCAGTACTTC. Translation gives CASSQGRGTGPYEQYF.